The rows below give T cell receptor beta chains drawn from one sample of a study of T-cell reconstitution after alpha-beta-depleted transplantation in children. MiXCR was run by TCRdb on the PCR reads, yielding one entry per CDR3 protein. The sample shows about 360,000 distinct CDR3 sequences, approximately 12% of them seen only once. The sequences come from PBMCs, collected from the stem cell graft. Receptors were obtained from a human donor who donated a stem cell graft to a child with Fanconi anemia. CDR3s include the opening cysteine and the closing phenylalanine or tryptophan. The D gene is left open where the match is weak. Not all rows give a size; the values are once, few, many and, for expanded clones, a class.

cdr3_aa cdr3_nt v_call d_call clone_size j_call cdr3_length
CASSQVLSLRQANYGYTF TGCGCCAGCAGCCAAGTATTGTCTCTCCGTCAAGCTAACTATGGCTACACCTTC TRBV4-3 NA NA TRBJ1-2 18
CSAKGDTAYGYTF TGCAGTGCTAAAGGGGACACCGCCTATGGCTACACCTTC TRBV20-1 NA few TRBJ1-2 13
CASSENGRAGELFF TGTGCCAGCAGTGAAAATGGGAGGGCCGGGGAGCTGTTTTTT TRBV25-1 TRBD2 NA TRBJ2-2 14
CASHRDSNYGYTF TGTGCCTCACACAGGGACAGCAACTATGGCTACACCTTC TRBV2 TRBD1 many TRBJ1-2 13
CASSQYRVGTEAFF TGTGCCAGCAGTCAGTACAGGGTTGGCACTGAAGCTTTCTTT TRBV6-1 NA NA TRBJ1-1 14
CASSYVTTQYF TGTGCCAGCAGTTACGTGACTACCCAGTACTTC TRBV6-2/TRBV6-3 NA NA TRBJ2-5 11
CASRTGTSGTYEQYF TGTGCCAGCAGAACTGGGACTAGCGGAACCTACGAGCAGTACTTC TRBV12-3/TRBV12-4 TRBD2 NA TRBJ2-7 15
CASSWGRLMELFF TGTGCCAGCAGCTGGGGGCGCCTCATGGAGCTGTTTTTT TRBV5-6 NA once TRBJ2-2 13
CSARGGGGTFYEQYF TGCAGTGCTAGAGGAGGAGGAGGGACTTTTTACGAGCAGTACTTC TRBV20-1 NA many TRBJ2-7 15
CASSLSPGTIRRGEYTGELFF TGTGCCAGCAGTTTATCCCCGGGGACTATTCGGCGGGGGGAGTACACCGGGGAGCTGTTTTTT TRBV28 TRBD2 few TRBJ2-2 21
CASSYAGLSNQPQHF TGTGCCAGCAGTTATGCGGGGCTTAGCAATCAGCCCCAGCATTTT TRBV6-2/TRBV6-3 NA few TRBJ1-5 15
CASSYLGRTDTQYF TGTGCCAGCAGCTACCTGGGGCGCACAGATACGCAGTATTTT TRBV7-9 NA NA TRBJ2-3 14
CASSIVGPESGYTF TGTGCCAGTAGTATAGTTGGGCCCGAGTCTGGCTACACCTTC TRBV19 NA NA TRBJ1-2 14
CASSSGLTSNTEAFF TGTGCCAGCAGCTCGGGACTGACTTCAAACACTGAAGCTTTCTTT TRBV5-5 NA many TRBJ1-1 15
CARRGQSTDTQYF TGTGCCAGGAGGGGGCAGAGCACAGATACGCAGTATTTT TRBV2 TRBD1 many TRBJ2-3 13
CAISEGLEADTQYF TGTGCCATCAGTGAGGGACTAGAGGCAGATACGCAGTATTTT TRBV10-3 TRBD2 many TRBJ2-3 14
CSARGQGARVGANVLTF TGCAGTGCTAGAGGGCAGGGGGCGAGGGTAGGGGCCAACGTCCTGACTTTC TRBV20-1 TRBD1 NA TRBJ2-6 17
CASSPGRSTEAFF TGTGCCAGCTCCCCCGGCCGGAGCACTGAAGCTTTCTTT TRBV25-1 NA few TRBJ1-1 13
CSARDFGRGNTEAFF TGCAGTGCTAGAGATTTTGGTAGGGGGAACACTGAAGCTTTCTTT TRBV20-1 NA NA TRBJ1-1 15
CASKVPGTYQPQHF TGTGCCAGTAAAGTCCCCGGGACTTATCAGCCCCAGCATTTT TRBV19 NA NA TRBJ1-5 14
CASSSLAHTDTQYF TGCGCCAGCAGCTCTCTAGCGCATACAGATACGCAGTATTTT TRBV5-1 NA NA TRBJ2-3 14
CASSIQIGSYNEQFF TGTGCCAGCAGTATACAAATCGGCTCCTACAATGAGCAGTTCTTC TRBV6-5 NA many TRBJ2-1 15
CASSPLMGNNQPQHF TGTGCCAGCAGCCCCTTGATGGGTAACAATCAGCCCCAGCATTTT TRBV7-2 NA NA TRBJ1-5 15
CASSEQGIIGGEQFF TGTGCCAGCAGTGAACAGGGGATAATAGGTGGTGAGCAGTTCTTC TRBV6-4 TRBD1 NA TRBJ2-1 15
CSAILGTLNYEQYF TGCAGTGCTATCCTCGGGACACTCAACTACGAGCAGTACTTC TRBV20-1 NA few TRBJ2-7 14
CASSSATVGYGYTF TGTGCCAGCAGCTCTGCCACTGTGGGCTATGGCTACACCTTC TRBV12-3/TRBV12-4 NA few TRBJ1-2 14
CASSLEFSEAFF TGTGCCAGCAGCTTAGAGTTCAGTGAAGCTTTCTTT TRBV11-2 NA NA TRBJ1-1 12
CASSRTSGAYNEQFF TGTGCCAGCAGTCGGACTAGCGGGGCCTACAATGAGCAGTTCTTC TRBV25-1 TRBD2 few TRBJ2-1 15
CASSEEVLFF TGTGCCAGCAGTGAAGAAGTACTGTTTTTT TRBV6-1 NA few TRBJ1-4 10
CASSHGSTWVEQYF TGTGCCAGCAGCCACGGTTCTACCTGGGTCGAGCAGTACTTC TRBV12-3/TRBV12-4 NA NA TRBJ2-7 14
CASSSRVLSLSEKLFF TGTGCCAGCAGTTCGAGGGTCCTTAGCTTGAGCGAAAAACTGTTTTTT TRBV5-6 NA few TRBJ1-4 16
CSVDGTGKNQNYGYTF TGCAGCGTTGACGGGACAGGGAAAAATCAGAACTATGGCTACACCTTC TRBV29-1 TRBD1 many TRBJ1-2 16
CASSFPRGGRDTQYF TGTGCCAGCAGCTTCCCTCGGGGGGGACGGGATACGCAGTATTTT TRBV5-6 TRBD2 many TRBJ2-3 15
CASSYGTGVDTQYF TGTGCCAGCAGCTACGGGACAGGGGTGGATACGCAGTATTTT TRBV7-6 TRBD1 NA TRBJ2-3 14
CASRGTADEKLFF TGCGCCAGCAGGGGGACAGCGGATGAAAAACTGTTTTTT TRBV5-1 TRBD1 NA TRBJ1-4 13
CASSPSRGHNEQFF TGCGCCAGCAGTCCTTCCAGGGGCCACAATGAGCAGTTCTTC TRBV5-1 NA NA TRBJ2-1 14
CASSPPPTVNNEQFF TGCGCCAGCAGCCCCCCGCCGACAGTAAACAATGAGCAGTTCTTC TRBV5-1 NA once TRBJ2-1 15
CASSVEQGGTDTQYF TGTGCCAGCAGCGTAGAACAGGGGGGCACAGATACGCAGTATTTT TRBV9 TRBD1 NA TRBJ2-3 15
CASSGGTGAYNEQFF TGTGCCAGCAGCGGGGGGACAGGGGCATACAATGAGCAGTTCTTC TRBV2 TRBD1 many TRBJ2-1 15
CASGRQGNSPLHF TGTGCCAGCGGGAGACAGGGGAATTCACCCCTCCACTTT TRBV12-3/TRBV12-4 TRBD1 many TRBJ1-6 13
CSASLGLGRTMGYTF TGCAGTGCTAGTTTGGGTCTTGGGAGAACTATGGGCTACACCTTC TRBV20-1 NA NA TRBJ1-2 15